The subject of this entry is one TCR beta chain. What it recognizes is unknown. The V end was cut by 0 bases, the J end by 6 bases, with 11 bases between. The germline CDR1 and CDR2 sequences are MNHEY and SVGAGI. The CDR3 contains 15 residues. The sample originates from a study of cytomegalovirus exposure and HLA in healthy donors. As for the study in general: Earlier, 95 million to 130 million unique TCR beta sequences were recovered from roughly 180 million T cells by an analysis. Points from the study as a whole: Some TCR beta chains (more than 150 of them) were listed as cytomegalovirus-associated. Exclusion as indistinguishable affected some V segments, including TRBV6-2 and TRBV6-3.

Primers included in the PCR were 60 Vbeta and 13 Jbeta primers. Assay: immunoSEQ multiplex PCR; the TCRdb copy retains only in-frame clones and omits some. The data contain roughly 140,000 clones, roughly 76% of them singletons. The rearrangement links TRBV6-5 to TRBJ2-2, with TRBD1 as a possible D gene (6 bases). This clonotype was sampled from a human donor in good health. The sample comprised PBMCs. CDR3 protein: CASSYSDSLAGELFF. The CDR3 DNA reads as TGTGCCAGCAGTTACTCGGACAGTCTGGCCGGGGAGCTGTTTTTT.